This TCR beta chain is drawn from a study of blood T cell repertoires in COVID-19. Unmatched junction bases numbered 13, after V lost 7 bases and J lost 2 bases. This CDR3 is built from 17 residues. Looked up from germline, CDR1 is LGHDT and CDR2 is YNNKEL (reference sequence). The method was immunoSEQ multiplex PCR; TCRdb's version includes in-frame clones alone and lacks a portion of them. The data hold approximately 150,000 clones, with less than 80% observed a single time. The source of this sequence is a woman in her sixties or seventies in a cohort exposed to, infected with or recovered from COVID-19 (not recorded which). The chain combines TRBV3-1 (or the pseudogene TRBV3-2) with TRBJ2-2; 7 bases map to TRBD1. Sequenced material: PBMCs or T cells enriched from blood (not recorded which). This CDR3 reads CASTLDPGQTNTGELFF. DNA for the CDR3: TGTGCCAGCACCCTAGACCCGGGACAGACTAACACCGGGGAGCTGTTTTTT.